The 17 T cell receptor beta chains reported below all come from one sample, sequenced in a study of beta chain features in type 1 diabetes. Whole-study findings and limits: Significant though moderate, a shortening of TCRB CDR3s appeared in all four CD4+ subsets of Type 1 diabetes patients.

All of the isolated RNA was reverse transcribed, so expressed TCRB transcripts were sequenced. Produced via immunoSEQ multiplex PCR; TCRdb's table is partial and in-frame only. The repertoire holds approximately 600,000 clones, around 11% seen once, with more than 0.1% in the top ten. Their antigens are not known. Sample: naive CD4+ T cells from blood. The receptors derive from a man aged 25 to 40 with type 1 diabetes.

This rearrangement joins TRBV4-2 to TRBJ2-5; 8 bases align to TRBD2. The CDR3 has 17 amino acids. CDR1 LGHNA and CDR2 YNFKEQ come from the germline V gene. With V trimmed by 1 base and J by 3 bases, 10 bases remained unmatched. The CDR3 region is CASSQGSIGRGEETQYF. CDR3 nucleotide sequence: TGTGCCAGCAGCCAAGGTTCTATCGGGCGGGGGGAAGAGACCCAGTACTTC.

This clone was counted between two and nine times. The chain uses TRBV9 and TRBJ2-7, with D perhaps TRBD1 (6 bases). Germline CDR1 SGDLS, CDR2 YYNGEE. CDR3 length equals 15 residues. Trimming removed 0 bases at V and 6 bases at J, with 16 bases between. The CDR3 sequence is CASSVGGDNHGEQYF. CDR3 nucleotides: TGTGCCAGCAGCGTAGGAGGGGACAATCACGGCGAGCAGTACTTC.

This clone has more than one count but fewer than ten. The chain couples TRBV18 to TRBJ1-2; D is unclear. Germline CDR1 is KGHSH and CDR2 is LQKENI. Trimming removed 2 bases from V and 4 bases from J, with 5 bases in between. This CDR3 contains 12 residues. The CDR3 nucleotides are TGTGCCAGCTCACCAGGGGTCTATGGCTACACCTTC. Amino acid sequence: CASSPGVYGYTF.

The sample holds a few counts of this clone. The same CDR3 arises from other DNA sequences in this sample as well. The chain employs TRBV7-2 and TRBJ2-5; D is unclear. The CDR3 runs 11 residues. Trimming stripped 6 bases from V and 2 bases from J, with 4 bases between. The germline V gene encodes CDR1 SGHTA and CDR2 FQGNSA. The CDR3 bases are TGTGCCAGCAGTCTACAAGAGACCCAGTACTTC. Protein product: CASSLQETQYF.

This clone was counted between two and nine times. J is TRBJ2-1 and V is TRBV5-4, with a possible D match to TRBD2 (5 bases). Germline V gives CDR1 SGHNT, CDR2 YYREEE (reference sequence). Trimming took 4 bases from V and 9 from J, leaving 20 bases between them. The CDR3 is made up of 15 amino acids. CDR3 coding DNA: TGTGCCAGCAGCCGGGGTGGAGAAGGGTCGGCTGAGCAGTTCTTC. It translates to CASSRGGEGSAEQFF.

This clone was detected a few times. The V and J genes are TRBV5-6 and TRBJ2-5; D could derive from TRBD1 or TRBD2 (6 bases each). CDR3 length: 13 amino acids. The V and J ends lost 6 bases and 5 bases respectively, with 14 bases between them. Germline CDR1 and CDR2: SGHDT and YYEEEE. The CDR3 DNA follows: TGTGCCAGCACCCCCGTAGGGGGGGAGACCCAGTACTTC. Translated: CASTPVGGETQYF.

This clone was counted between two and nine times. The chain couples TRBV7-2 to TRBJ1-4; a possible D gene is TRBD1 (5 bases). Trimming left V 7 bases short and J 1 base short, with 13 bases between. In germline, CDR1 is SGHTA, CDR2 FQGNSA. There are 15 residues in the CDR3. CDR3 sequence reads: CASTARGGTNEKLFF. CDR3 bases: TGTGCCAGCACTGCTCGGGGGGGAACTAATGAAAAACTGTTTTTT.

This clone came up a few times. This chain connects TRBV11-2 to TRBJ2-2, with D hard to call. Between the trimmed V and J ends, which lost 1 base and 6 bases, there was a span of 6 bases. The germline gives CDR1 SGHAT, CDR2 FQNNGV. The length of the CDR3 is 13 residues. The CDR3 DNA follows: TGTGCCAGCAGCTTAGTTGGCTCCGGGGAGCTGTTTTTT. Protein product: CASSLVGSGELFF.

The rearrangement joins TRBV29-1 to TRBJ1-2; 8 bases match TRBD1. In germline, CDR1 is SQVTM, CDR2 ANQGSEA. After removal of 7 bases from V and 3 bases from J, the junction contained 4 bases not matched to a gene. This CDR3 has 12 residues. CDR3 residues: CSATGGDYGYTF. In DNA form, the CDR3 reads TGCAGCGCCACAGGGGGAGACTATGGCTACACCTTC.

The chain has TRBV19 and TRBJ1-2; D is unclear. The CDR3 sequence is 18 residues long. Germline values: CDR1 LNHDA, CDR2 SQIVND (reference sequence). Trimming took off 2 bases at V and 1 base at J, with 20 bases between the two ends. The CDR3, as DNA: TGTGCCAGTAGTATAAGTGGTCTCCGGGTGATGGGTAACTATGGCTACACCTTC. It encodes CASSISGLRVMGNYGYTF.

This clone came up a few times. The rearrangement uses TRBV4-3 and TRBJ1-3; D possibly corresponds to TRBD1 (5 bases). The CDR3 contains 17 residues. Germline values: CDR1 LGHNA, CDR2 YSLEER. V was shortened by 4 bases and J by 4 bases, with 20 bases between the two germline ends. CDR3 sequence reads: CASSPGGASWRGNTIYF. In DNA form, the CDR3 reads TGCGCCAGCAGCCCCGGGGGTGCGTCCTGGAGAGGAAACACCATATATTTT.

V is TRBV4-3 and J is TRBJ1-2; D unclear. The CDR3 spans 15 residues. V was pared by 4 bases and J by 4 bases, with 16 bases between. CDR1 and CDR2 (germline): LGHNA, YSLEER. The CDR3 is CASSPAEWIAYGYTF. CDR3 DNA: TGCGCCAGCAGCCCGGCGGAGTGGATAGCCTATGGCTACACCTTC.

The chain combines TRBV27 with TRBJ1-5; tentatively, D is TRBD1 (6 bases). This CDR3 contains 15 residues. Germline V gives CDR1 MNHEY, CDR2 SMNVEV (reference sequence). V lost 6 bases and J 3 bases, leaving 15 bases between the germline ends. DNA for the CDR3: TGTGCCAGCAGGGAGGGAGGACAGCCCAATCAGCCCCAGCATTTT. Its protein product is CASREGGQPNQPQHF.

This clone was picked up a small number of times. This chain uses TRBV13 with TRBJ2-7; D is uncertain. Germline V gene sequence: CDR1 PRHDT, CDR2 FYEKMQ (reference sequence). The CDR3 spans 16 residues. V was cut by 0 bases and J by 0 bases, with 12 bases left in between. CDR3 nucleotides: TGTGCCAGCAGCTTAGGACCAGACCGGAGCTCCTACGAGCAGTACTTC. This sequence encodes CASSLGPDRSSYEQYF.

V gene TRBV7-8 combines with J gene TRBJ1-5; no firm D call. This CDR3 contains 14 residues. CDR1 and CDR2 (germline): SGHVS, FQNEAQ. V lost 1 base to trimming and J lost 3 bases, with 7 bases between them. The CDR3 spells CASSLERANQPQHF. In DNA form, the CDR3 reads TGTGCCAGCAGCTTAGAAAGGGCCAATCAGCCCCAGCATTTT.

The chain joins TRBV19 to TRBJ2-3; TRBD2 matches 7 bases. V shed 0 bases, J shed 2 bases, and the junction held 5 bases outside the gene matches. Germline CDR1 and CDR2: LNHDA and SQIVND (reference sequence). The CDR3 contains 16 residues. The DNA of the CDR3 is TGTGCCAGTAGTATAGATCCGCGGGGGACCACAGATACGCAGTATTTT. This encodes CASSIDPRGTTDTQYF.

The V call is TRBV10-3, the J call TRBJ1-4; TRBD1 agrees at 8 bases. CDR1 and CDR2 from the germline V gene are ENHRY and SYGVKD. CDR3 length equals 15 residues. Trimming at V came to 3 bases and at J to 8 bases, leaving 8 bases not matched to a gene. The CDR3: CAISDSTGDGEKLFF. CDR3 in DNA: TGTGCCATCAGTGACTCGACAGGGGATGGAGAAAAACTGTTTTTT.